Below, 6 T cell receptor beta chains from the same sample are listed, as sequenced in a study of OX40 agonist ivuxolimab in advanced cancers. The data were produced by immunoSEQ multiplex PCR, yet TCRdb's version contains in-frame clones alone and is incomplete. The repertoire holds tens of thousands of clones, with over 85% as singletons. The source material was CD4+ or CD8+ T cells sorted from blood, sampled in a trial of the OX40 agonist ivuxolimab. The receptor source for this set is an adult with an advanced solid tumor such as melanoma, head and neck, liver or kidney cancer.

This rearrangement joins TRBV7-2 to TRBJ2-3; TRBD1 aligns across 9 bases. The junction had 8 bases not matched to a gene; V was cut back by 2 bases and J by 8 bases. Germline V gene sequence: CDR1 SGHTA, CDR2 FQGNSA. The CDR3 extends over 15 amino acids. Written as DNA, the CDR3 is TGTGCCAGCAGCTTACTGGGACAGGGTAGTGGTACGCAGTATTTT. Translating gives CASSLLGQGSGTQYF. Drawing the rest from reference TRBV7-2 and TRBJ2-3, the complete variable domain is GAGVSQSPSNKVTEKGKDVELRCDPISGHTALYWYRQSLGQGLEFLIYFQGNSAPDKSGLPSDRFSAERTGGSVSTLTIQRTQQEDSAVYLCASSLLGQGSGTQYFGPGTRLTVL.

This chain links TRBV10-2 with TRBJ2-7; 7 bases align to TRBD2. V shed 4 bases and J 0 bases; nucleotides not matched to a gene: 3. The CDR3 contains 14 residues. Germline CDR1 reads WSHSY; CDR2 reads SAAADI. CDR3 DNA sequence: TGCGCCAGCAGTGGTGTAGCGGGCTCCTACGAGCAGTACTTC. Its protein is CASSGVAGSYEQYF.

This chain connects TRBV5-1 to TRBJ2-1; D uncertain. Germline V CDR1 and CDR2: SGHRS, YFSETQ. The CDR3 is 11 amino acids. V shed 4 bases and J shed 10 bases, with 9 bases lying between them. CDR3 coding DNA: TGCGCCAGCAGCGACCTGGGAGAGCAGTTCTTC. Translation: CASSDLGEQFF.

The J gene is TRBJ2-2, the V gene TRBV6-1, with D perhaps TRBD2 (5 bases). CDR1 MNHNS and CDR2 SASEGT come from the germline V gene. The CDR3 runs to 14 residues. Between the trimmed V and J ends, which lost 8 bases and 0 bases, there was a span of 10 bases. The CDR3 DNA sequence: TGTGCCAGCCAACGGGATCCGAACACCGGGGAGCTGTTTTTT. Protein sequence: CASQRDPNTGELFF.

This chain connects TRBV6-1 to TRBJ1-5; D is unresolved. V was cut by 4 bases and J by 7 bases, with 14 bases left in between. Germline V gives CDR1 MNHNS, CDR2 SASEGT. The CDR3 runs to 14 residues. CDR3 nucleotides: TGTGCCAGCAGTGTGACCGGTCAGGCGCAGCCCCAGCATTTT. It specifies CASSVTGQAQPQHF.

The chain carries TRBV28 and TRBJ2-3; the D gene is possibly TRBD1 (6 bases). This CDR3 is built from 15 residues. Trimming removed 4 bases from V and 0 bases from J, with 11 bases in between. CDR1 is MDHEN, CDR2 SYDVKM, per germline. The CDR3 loop reads CASSSPGTSTDTQYF. The CDR3 DNA sequence: TGTGCCAGCAGTTCTCCCGGGACAAGCACAGATACGCAGTATTTT. The full variable domain, its missing parts supplied by reference TRBV28 and TRBJ2-3, is DVKVTQSSRYLVKRTGEKVFLECVQDMDHENMFWYRQDPGLGLRLIYFSYDVKMKEKGDIPEGYSVSREKKERFSLILESASTNQTSMYLCASSSPGTSTDTQYFGPGTRLTVL.